Listed below are T cell receptor beta chains from one sample, sequenced in a study of blood T cells in healthy people across ages. TCRdb used MiXCR to reprocess the 5' RACE reads, holding one entry per CDR3 protein. The table records approximately 680,000 distinct CDR3 sequences, about 34% of them present only once. The sample consisted of blood. The receptors were gathered from an elderly woman in good health. Each CDR3 is given with its conserved first and last residue. Each record gives: D gene, V gene, J gene, clone size, CDR3 length, CDR3 protein, CDR3 DNA. A D gene is named only where the DNA matches it firmly. Only part of the rows carry a size: once, few, many, or a class if the clone is expanded.

.	TRBV9	TRBJ1-6	few	14	CASSVSGSDSPLHF	TGTGCCAGCAGCGTAAGTGGGAGTGATTCACCCCTCCACTTT
.	TRBV5-1	TRBJ2-1	.	13	CASSSTVKDEQFF	TGCGCCAGCAGCTCGACGGTCAAGGATGAGCAGTTCTTC
TRBD2	TRBV20-1	TRBJ2-7	.	13	CSARGLASYEQYF	TGCAGTGCTAGAGGACTAGCATCCTACGAGCAGTACTTC
TRBD2	TRBV3-1	TRBJ2-5	many	16	CASSQASGAFRETQYF	TGTGCCAGCAGCCAAGCTAGCGGGGCCTTCCGTGAGACCCAGTACTTC
TRBD1	TRBV27	TRBJ1-5	few	13	CASGGTERQPQHF	TGTGCCAGCGGCGGGACAGAACGCCAGCCCCAGCATTTT
.	TRBV6-1	TRBJ1-2	few	15	CASSTRTSANYGYTF	TGTGCCAGCAGTACCAGGACCTCAGCTAACTATGGCTACACCTTC
.	TRBV6-5	TRBJ2-1	many	14	CASKGRTPYNEQFF	TGTGCCAGCAAGGGGAGGACGCCCTACAATGAGCAGTTCTTC
.	TRBV6-5	TRBJ1-1	.	13	CASLAPGTTEAFF	TGTGCCAGCCTAGCGCCAGGGACCACTGAAGCTTTCTTT
.	TRBV7-9	TRBJ1-3	.	16	CASSLGAAATGNTIYF	TGTGCCAGCAGCTTAGGAGCGGCAGCCACTGGAAACACCATATATTTT
TRBD1	TRBV29-1	TRBJ2-1	many	15	CSVEGGTGAYNEQFF	TGCAGCGTTGAAGGAGGGACAGGGGCATACAATGAGCAGTTCTTC
TRBD1	TRBV27	TRBJ1-2	many	17	CASSLRTGGPSTYGYTF	TGTGCCAGCAGTCTCCGGACAGGGGGCCCCTCTACCTATGGCTACACCTTC
.	TRBV11-2	TRBJ2-7	many	11	CASSSGLEQYF	TGTGCCAGCAGCTCTGGACTCGAGCAGTACTTC
.	TRBV6-5	TRBJ1-3	.	16	CASSYSTRISGNTIYF	TGTGCCAGCAGTTACTCCACCCGGATCTCTGGAAACACCATATATTTT
.	TRBV5-1	TRBJ1-1	many	14	CASSSGGGNTEAFF	TGCGCCAGCAGCTCCGGGGGGGGCAACACTGAAGCTTTCTTT
.	TRBV27	TRBJ2-3	.	13	CASSLSVSDTQYF	TGTGCCAGCAGTTTATCGGTATCAGATACGCAGTATTTT
TRBD1	TRBV20-1	TRBJ2-1	many	16	CSARDDDRAYRNEQFF	TGCAGTGCTAGAGATGACGACAGGGCATATCGGAATGAGCAGTTCTTC
.	TRBV2	TRBJ1-5	.	14	CAGSGLGVNQPQHF	TGTGCCGGCAGTGGCCTCGGGGTCAATCAGCCCCAGCATTTT
TRBD1	TRBV5-1	TRBJ2-5	many	17	CASSSGITGTGQETQYF	TGCGCCAGCAGCTCGGGAATAACCGGGACAGGCCAAGAGACCCAGTACTTC
TRBD1	TRBV6-1	TRBJ2-2	few	14	CASTERGLDGELFF	TGTGCCAGCACCGAAAGGGGGCTGGACGGGGAGCTGTTTTTT
.	TRBV18	TRBJ2-4	.	14	CASSPGMAKNIQYF	TGTGCCAGCTCACCCGGGATGGCCAAAAACATTCAGTACTTC
.	TRBV6-5	TRBJ2-5	many	13	CASSYSERETQYF	TGTGCCAGCAGTTACTCGGAACGAGAGACCCAGTACTTC
TRBD1	TRBV12-3/TRBV12-4	TRBJ2-3	.	14	CASSWTGRTDTQYF	TGTGCCAGCAGTTGGACAGGCAGGACAGATACGCAGTATTTT
.	TRBV12-3/TRBV12-4	TRBJ1-6	once	15	CASSLGGGPTVALHF	TGTGCCAGCAGTTTGGGCGGAGGGCCTACGGTAGCCCTCCACTTT
TRBD1	TRBV6-5	TRBJ1-1	.	15	CASSSRTGRGTEAFF	TGTGCCAGCAGTTCGCGGACAGGGCGCGGCACTGAAGCTTTCTTT
TRBD2	TRBV20-1	TRBJ2-1	many	15	CSALSGSSSYNEQFF	TGCAGTGCCCTTAGCGGGTCATCATCCTACAATGAGCAGTTCTTC
TRBD2	TRBV7-6	TRBJ2-1	many	14	CASSTRLAGSEQFF	TGTGCCAGCAGCACCCGACTAGCGGGGAGTGAGCAGTTCTTC
.	TRBV20-1	TRBJ2-5	many	13	CSARSTALGGQYF	TGCAGTGCTAGAAGCACAGCCCTTGGGGGCCAGTACTTC
.	TRBV30	TRBJ2-1	many	15	CAWSVGGQGGNEQFF	TGTGCCTGGAGTGTAGGAGGACAGGGAGGGAATGAGCAGTTCTTC
TRBD1	TRBV27	TRBJ1-6	.	18	CASIHSRTGGRYNSPLHF	TGTGCCAGCATACATTCACGGACAGGGGGTCGATATAATTCACCCCTCCACTTT
.	TRBV20-1	TRBJ2-7	.	14	CSASPPGTHYEQYF	TGCAGTGCTAGCCCTCCCGGGACACATTACGAGCAGTACTTC
.	TRBV29-1	TRBJ1-1	.	13	CSVEQGQNTEAFF	TGCAGCGTTGAACAGGGACAGAACACTGAAGCTTTCTTT